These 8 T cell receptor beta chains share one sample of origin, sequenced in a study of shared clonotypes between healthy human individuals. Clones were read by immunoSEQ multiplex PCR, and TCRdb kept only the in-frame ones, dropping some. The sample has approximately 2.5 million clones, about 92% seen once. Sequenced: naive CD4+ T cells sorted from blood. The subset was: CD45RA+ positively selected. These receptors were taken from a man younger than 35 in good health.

This CDR3 reads CASSPPTGSNTDTQYF. CDR3 in DNA: TGTGCCAGCTCACCACCGACAGGGTCCAATACAGATACGCAGTATTTT. The rearrangement joins TRBV18 to TRBJ2-3; TRBD1 aligns across 7 bases. Trimming removed 0 bases from V and 3 bases from J; junction bases left unmatched: 6. This CDR3 has 16 amino acids. Germline assignment: CDR1 KGHSH and CDR2 LQKENI.

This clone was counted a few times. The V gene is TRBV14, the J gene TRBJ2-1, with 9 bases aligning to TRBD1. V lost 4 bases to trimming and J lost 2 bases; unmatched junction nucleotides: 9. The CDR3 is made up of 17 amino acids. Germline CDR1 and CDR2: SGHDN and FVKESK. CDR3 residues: CASSPSPGQGTYNEQFF. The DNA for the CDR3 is TGTGCCAGCAGCCCTTCCCCGGGACAGGGAACCTACAATGAGCAGTTCTTC.

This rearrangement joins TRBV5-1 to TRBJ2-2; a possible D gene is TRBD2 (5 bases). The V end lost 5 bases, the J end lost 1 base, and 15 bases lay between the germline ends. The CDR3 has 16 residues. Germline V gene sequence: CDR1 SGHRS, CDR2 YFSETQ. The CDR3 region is CASRPRAGENTGELFF. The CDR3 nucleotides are TGCGCCAGCAGACCCCGAGCCGGGGAGAACACCGGGGAGCTGTTTTTT.

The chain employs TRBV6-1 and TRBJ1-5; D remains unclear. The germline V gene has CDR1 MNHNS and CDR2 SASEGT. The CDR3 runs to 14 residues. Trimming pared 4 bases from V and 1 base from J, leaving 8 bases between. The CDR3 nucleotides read TGTGCCAGCAGTGTAGGGATGAGCAATCAGCCCCAGCATTTT. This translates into CASSVGMSNQPQHF.

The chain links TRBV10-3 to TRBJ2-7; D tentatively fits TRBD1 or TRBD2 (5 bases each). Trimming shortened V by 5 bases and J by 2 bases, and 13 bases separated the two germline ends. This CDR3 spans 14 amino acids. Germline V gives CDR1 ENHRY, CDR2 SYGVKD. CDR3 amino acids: CAISLGTQTYEQYF. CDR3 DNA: TGTGCCATCAGTCTGGGGACCCAGACCTACGAGCAGTACTTC.

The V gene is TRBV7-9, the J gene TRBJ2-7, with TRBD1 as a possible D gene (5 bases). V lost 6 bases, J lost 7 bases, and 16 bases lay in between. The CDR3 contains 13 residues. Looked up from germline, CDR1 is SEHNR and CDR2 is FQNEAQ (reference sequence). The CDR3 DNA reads TGTGCCAGCAGATCAGGGATATCGGAGGAGCAGTACTTC. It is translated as CASRSGISEEQYF.

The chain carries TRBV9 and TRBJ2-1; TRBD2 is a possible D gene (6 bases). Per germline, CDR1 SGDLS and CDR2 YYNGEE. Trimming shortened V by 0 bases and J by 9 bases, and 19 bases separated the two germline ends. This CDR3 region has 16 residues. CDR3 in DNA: TGTGCCAGCAGCGTAGATTCGGGGGTGGGCCAGGGTGAGCAGTTCTTC. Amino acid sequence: CASSVDSGVGQGEQFF.

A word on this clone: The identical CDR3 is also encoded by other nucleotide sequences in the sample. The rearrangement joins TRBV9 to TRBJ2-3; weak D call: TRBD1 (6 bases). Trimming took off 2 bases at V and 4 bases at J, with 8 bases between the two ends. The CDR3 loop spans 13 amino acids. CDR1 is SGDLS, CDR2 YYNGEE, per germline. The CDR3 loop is CASSVTGPDTQYF. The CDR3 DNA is TGTGCCAGCAGCGTTACAGGGCCAGATACGCAGTATTTT.